One and the same sample provided the 29 T cell receptor beta chains below, sequenced in a study of identical twins. TCRdb ran MiXCR on the 5' RACE reads and lists one entry per CDR3 protein. Here the sample spans 400,000 to 500,000 distinct CDR3 sequences, approximately 18% being singletons. The source material was naive T cells sorted from blood. The source is a man in his fifties or sixties in good health.

V and J are TRBV7-7 and TRBJ2-7, with 8 bases aligning to TRBD1. In germline, CDR1 is SSHAT, CDR2 FNYEAQ (reference sequence). Losses at the gene ends were 5 bases for V and 3 bases for J; bases not matched to a gene: 18. The CDR3 is 18 residues long. The CDR3 sequence: CASSLYWPDRAGDYEQYF. The CDR3 DNA follows: TGTGCCAGCAGCCTATATTGGCCGGACAGGGCAGGGGACTACGAGCAGTACTTC.

The chain joins TRBV4-3 to TRBJ1-3; no reliable D call. The germline V gene encodes CDR1 LGHNA and CDR2 YSLEER. This CDR3 contains 13 residues. The V and J ends lost 1 base and 5 bases respectively, with 6 bases between them. In DNA, the CDR3 is TGCGCCAGCAGCCAAGCCCGCAGAAACACCATATATTTT. It translates to CASSQARRNTIYF.

This sequence joins TRBV29-1 and TRBJ2-3; D possibly corresponds to TRBD2 (5 bases). The V end was cut by 7 bases, the J end by 3 bases, with 23 bases between. The V gene's germline CDR1 is SQVTM and CDR2 ANQGSEA. The CDR3 totals 16 residues. CDR3 loop: CSAVDSLSLSTDTQYF. CDR3 in DNA: TGCAGCGCGGTGGACTCCTTAAGCCTTAGTACAGATACGCAGTATTTT.

This clonotype was seen many times. V gene TRBV9 combines with J gene TRBJ2-1; no reliable D call. V was trimmed by 4 bases and J by 5 bases, leaving 7 bases between them. The length of the CDR3 is 12 residues. The germline CDR1 and CDR2 sequences are SGDLS and YYNGEE. The CDR3 is CASSRRNNEQFF. The CDR3 DNA reads TGTGCCAGCAGCCGGCGAAACAATGAGCAGTTCTTC.

V usage is TRBV14 and J usage is TRBJ2-1; TRBD2 might be the D (5 bases). CDR3 length: 17 amino acids. CDR1 and CDR2 from the germline V gene are SGHDN and FVKESK. V shed 0 bases and J shed 6 bases, with 18 bases lying between them. As DNA, the CDR3 is TGTGCCAGCAGCCAAGATAGTATGCTAGCCCTCCTCAATGAGCAGTTCTTC. This codes for CASSQDSMLALLNEQFF.

This clonotype showed up many times. The rearrangement joins TRBV6-1 to TRBJ1-6; 8 nucleotides line up with TRBD1. CDR1 and CDR2 (germline): MNHNS, SASEGT. The CDR3 is 13 amino acids. J lost 8 bases, V lost 7 bases, and 4 bases had no gene match. The CDR3 reads CASTGGWHSPLHF. CDR3 coding DNA: TGTGCCAGCACAGGGGGCTGGCATTCACCCCTCCACTTT.

This clonotype has at least ten counts. This sequence joins TRBV5-5 and TRBJ2-5; tentative D call: TRBD1 (5 bases). The CDR3 is 14 residues long. V shed 2 bases and J shed 1 base, with 9 bases lying between them. The germline CDR1 and CDR2 sequences are SGHKS and YYEKEE (reference sequence). The CDR3: CASSFQGFQETQYF. In DNA, the CDR3 is TGTGCCAGCAGCTTTCAGGGCTTCCAAGAGACCCAGTACTTC.

This clonotype was recorded at least ten times. The rearrangement links TRBV12-3 or TRBV12-4 to TRBJ2-1; maybe TRBD2 (5 bases). Trimming stripped 3 bases from V and 10 bases from J, with 19 bases between. The CDR3 consists of 15 residues. The CDR3 here is CASSFRGGTRGEQFF. As DNA, the CDR3 is TGTGCCAGCAGTTTTAGAGGTGGCACACGGGGAGAGCAGTTCTTC.

The chain carries TRBV6-2 or TRBV6-3 and TRBJ2-2; 7 bases are a match to TRBD1. CDR3 length equals 16 residues. V dropped 6 bases and J dropped 3; count of bases not matched to a gene: 10. Germline CDR1 reads MNHEY; CDR2 reads SVGEGT. The CDR3 reads CASRFRTGLDTGELFF. The CDR3 DNA reads as TGTGCCAGCAGATTCAGGACAGGCTTGGACACCGGGGAGCTGTTTTTT.

This clonotype has only a few counts. The chain links TRBV4-1 to TRBJ1-5, with no clear D. V was cut by 3 bases and J by 2 bases, with 17 bases left in between. Germline V gives CDR1 MGHRA, CDR2 YSYEKL. The CDR3 has 17 residues. CDR3 coding DNA: TGCGCCAGCAGCCACAGCGGTAGGGTCGGGGGCAATCAGCCCCAGCATTTT. Its protein product is CASSHSGRVGGNQPQHF.

This sequence joins TRBV7-8 and TRBJ2-4, with 9 bases identical to TRBD2. This CDR3 has 16 amino acids. V dropped 2 bases and J dropped 1; count of bases not matched to a gene: 3. The germline CDR1 and CDR2 sequences are SGHVS and FQNEAQ. The CDR3 DNA reads as TGTGCCAGCAGCTTATGGCGGGGGGGGGCCAAAAACATTCAGTACTTC. Its translation is CASSLWRGGAKNIQYF. The complete variable domain, with remaining parts taken from reference TRBV7-8 and TRBJ2-4, reads GAGVSQSPRYKVAKRGQDVALRCDPISGHVSLFWYQQALGQGPEFLTYFQNEAQLDKSGLPSDRFFAERPEGSVSTLKIQRTQQEDSAVYLCASSLWRGGAKNIQYFGAGTRLSVL.

This clonotype was seen a few times. The V and J genes are TRBV28 and TRBJ1-5; unclear D gene. Germline values: CDR1 MDHEN, CDR2 SYDVKM. The V gene lost 5 bases and the J gene lost 8 bases, with 16 bases spanning the gap. This CDR3 is built from 14 residues. The CDR3 DNA follows: TGTGCCAGCAGTCCCCCCGGGTTCGGGAAGCCCCAGCATTTT. It translates to CASSPPGFGKPQHF.

There are a few counts of this clonotype. The junction differs from germline at one of its ends, possibly a read error. The chain uses TRBV20-1 and TRBJ1-2; D gene unclear. The CDR3 is made up of 13 amino acids. CDR1 is DFQATT, CDR2 SNEGSKA, per germline (reference sequence). CDR3 residues: CLVRTPANYGYPF. The CDR3 DNA follows: TGCCTAGTACGGACTCCAGCGAACTATGGCTACCCCTTC.

V is TRBV3-1 and J is TRBJ1-1; TRBD1 agrees at 8 bases. CDR3 length: 12 amino acids. Germline CDR1 and CDR2: LGHDT and YNNKEL (reference sequence). V was pared by 3 bases and J by 7 bases, with 1 base of the junction left unmatched. DNA for the CDR3: TGTGCCAGCAGCCAGACAGGGGATGAAGCTTTCTTT. Translation: CASSQTGDEAFF.

This clonotype came up many times. The chain recombines TRBV7-9 with TRBJ2-5; a possible D gene is TRBD1 (6 bases). V lost 3 bases to trimming and J lost 4 bases, with 12 bases between them. The CDR3 is 14 amino acids. Germline V gives CDR1 SEHNR, CDR2 FQNEAQ (reference sequence). The CDR3 protein is CASSFLRGGETQYF. CDR3 DNA sequence: TGTGCCAGCAGCTTCCTCAGGGGTGGAGAGACCCAGTACTTC.

The chain combines TRBV11-2 with TRBJ2-3; 7 bases fit TRBD2. The CDR3 sequence is 15 residues long. Looked up from germline, CDR1 is SGHAT and CDR2 is FQNNGV. J was trimmed by 2 bases and V by 1 base; bases with no gene match: 3. The CDR3: CASSLGGRDTDTQYF. In DNA form, the CDR3 reads TGTGCCAGCAGCTTAGGTGGGAGGGACACAGATACGCAGTATTTT. Variable domain in full (rest from reference TRBV11-2 and TRBJ2-3): EAGVAQSPRYKIIEKRQSVAFWCNPISGHATLYWYQQILGQGPKLLIQFQNNGVVDDSQLPKDRFSAERLKGVDSTLKIQPAKLEDSAVYLCASSLGGRDTDTQYFGPGTRLTVL.

V is TRBV10-1 and J is TRBJ2-1; 10 bases match TRBD2. This CDR3 is built from 19 residues. Trimming cost V 1 base and J 6 bases; bases outside gene matches: 15. CDR1 is WNHNN, CDR2 SYGVQD, per germline (reference sequence). CDR3 sequence (DNA): TGCGCCAGCAGTGAGTTTGCAGCGGGGGGGCCATCGGTAGGCAATGAGCAGTTCTTC. Its translation is CASSEFAAGGPSVGNEQFF.

V gene TRBV4-2 combines with J gene TRBJ2-7; TRBD1 matches 10 bases. The germline V gene encodes CDR1 LGHNA and CDR2 YNFKEQ. This CDR3 has 15 residues. J lost 4 bases, V lost 4 bases, and 7 bases had no gene match. CDR3 residues: CASSPQRDRGYEQYF. In DNA, the CDR3 is TGTGCCAGCAGCCCGCAACGGGACAGGGGTTACGAGCAGTACTTC.

This clonotype was seen a handful of times. This rearrangement joins TRBV27 to TRBJ2-3; TRBD1 might be the D (5 bases). The CDR3 has 13 residues. CDR1 and CDR2 (germline): MNHEY, SMNVEV (reference sequence). V was trimmed by 11 bases and J by 2 bases, leaving 14 bases between them. The CDR3 is CALGDPITDTQYF. In nucleotides, the CDR3 is TGTGCCCTAGGGGATCCGATCACAGATACGCAGTATTTT.

V is TRBV6-5 and J is TRBJ2-3; no definite D call. Deletions cut 0 bases from V and 7 bases from J, with 14 bases between. Germline V lookup: CDR1 MNHEY, CDR2 SVGAGI. The CDR3 extends over 15 amino acids. The CDR3 spells CASSYSWTYSNTQYF. The CDR3 nucleotides are TGTGCCAGCAGTTACTCGTGGACCTACTCTAATACGCAGTATTTT.

This clonotype was counted between two and nine times. At one boundary the junction diverges from the germline segment, which might be a read error. The rearrangement links TRBV15 to TRBJ2-5; D tentatively fits TRBD1 or TRBD2 (5 bases each). The germline CDR1 and CDR2 sequences are LNHNV and YYDKDF (reference sequence). The length of the CDR3 is 12 residues. CDR3 loop: CATSNYLGRSFF. CDR3 nucleotide sequence: TGTGCCACCAGCAACTACCTGGGACGGAGTTTCTTC.

The genes are TRBV4-2 and TRBJ2-2; 9 bases agree with TRBD2. V trimming: 3 bases; J trimming: 2 bases; junction bases outside the gene matches: 16. Germline CDR1 is LGHNA and CDR2 is YNFKEQ. The CDR3 contains 20 residues. CDR3 residues: CASSQGSLRSGGLNTGELFF. As DNA, the CDR3 is TGTGCCAGCAGCCAGGGGTCATTGCGGAGCGGGGGGCTTAACACCGGGGAGCTGTTTTTT.

CDR3 amino acids: CASSLATGMNTEAFF. CDR3 DNA: TGTGCCAGCAGCTTAGCGACAGGGATGAACACTGAAGCTTTCTTT. The chain is built from TRBV7-2 and TRBJ1-1; 7 bases align to TRBD1. Germline lookup yields CDR1 SGHTA and CDR2 FQGNSA. J was trimmed by 0 bases and V by 0 bases; bases with no gene match: 1. The CDR3 length is 15 residues.

The chain joins TRBV5-1 to TRBJ2-3; 10 bases are a match to TRBD2. CDR1 and CDR2 from the germline V gene are SGHRS and YFSETQ. The V segment lost 5 bases and the J segment 6 bases; nucleotides outside the gene matches: 6. The CDR3 is 14 residues long. The CDR3 DNA is TGCGCCAGCAGTCCTAGCGGGAGCGGGGATACGCAGTATTTT. Translation: CASSPSGSGDTQYF.

This chain links TRBV15 with TRBJ1-5; 8 nucleotides align to TRBD1. Germline V gene sequence: CDR1 LNHNV, CDR2 YYDKDF (reference sequence). V lost 0 bases to trimming and J lost 6 bases; unmatched junction nucleotides: 7. This CDR3 has 16 residues. The CDR3 is CATSRDRAGGGQPQHF. The CDR3 coding sequence is TGTGCCACCAGCAGAGATAGGGCAGGGGGCGGTCAGCCCCAGCATTTT.

This clonotype was observed at least ten times. The J gene is TRBJ1-5, the V gene TRBV12-3 or TRBV12-4; 8 positions match TRBD1. J was trimmed by 7 bases and V by 6 bases; bases with no gene match: 5. CDR3 length: 13 amino acids. CDR3 sequence: CASSGQGRQPQHF. The CDR3 DNA is TGTGCCAGCAGCGGACAGGGAAGGCAGCCCCAGCATTTT.

This clonotype was seen ten or more times. The chain links TRBV7-8 to TRBJ2-7; 7 positions agree with TRBD1. V trimming: 6 bases; J trimming: 5 bases; junction bases outside the gene matches: 7. Germline CDR1 SGHVS, CDR2 FQNEAQ. This CDR3 contains 13 residues. DNA for the CDR3: TGTGCCAGCAGGCAACGGGACAGCGACGAGCAGTACTTC. This translates into CASRQRDSDEQYF.

Ten or more counts support this clonotype. The chain recombines TRBV6-2 or TRBV6-3 with TRBJ2-7, with TRBD2 identical over 7 bases. Trimming took 0 bases from V and 6 from J; bases not matched to a gene: 8. The CDR3 has 15 residues. Germline CDR1 MNHEY, CDR2 SVGEGT. The CDR3 spells CASSYSWGLLGEQYF. Written as DNA, the CDR3 is TGTGCCAGCAGTTACTCGTGGGGACTACTCGGCGAGCAGTACTTC.

This clonotype has ten or more counts. The J gene is TRBJ2-7, the V gene TRBV5-1, with 7 nucleotides matching TRBD2. CDR1 and CDR2 from the germline V gene are SGHRS and YFSETQ. Unmatched junction bases numbered 11, after V lost 4 bases and J lost 7 bases. CDR3 length: 14 amino acids. The CDR3 is CASSPGTTFLEQYF. The CDR3 DNA follows: TGCGCCAGCAGCCCCGGGACTACTTTTTTGGAGCAGTACTTC.